These 30 T cell receptor beta chains came from one sample sequenced in a study of radiotherapy plus CTLA-4 blockade in lung cancer. Libraries were prepared by immunoSEQ multiplex PCR; TCRdb keeps only in-frame clonotypes and omits some of them. Of approximately 82,000 clones listed, over 80% are singletons. The sample in question was peripheral blood, obtained from a patient treated with radiotherapy plus ipilimumab. These receptors were obtained from a human donor with non-small cell lung cancer that progressed on radiotherapy plus ipilimumab.

The chain carries TRBV5-1 and TRBJ1-1; D might be TRBD1 (5 bases). From germline, CDR1 is SGHRS and CDR2 YFSETQ. The V end was cut by 0 bases, the J end by 1 base, with 7 bases between. The CDR3 runs to 14 residues. CDR3 DNA: TGCGCCAGCAGCTTGGAGAGGGGGAACACTGAAGCTTTCTTT. It encodes CASSLERGNTEAFF.

The chain joins TRBV7-8 to TRBJ2-3; the D is unclear. The V end was cut by 1 base, the J end by 4 bases, with 12 bases between. This CDR3 spans 15 amino acids. CDR1 is SGHVS and CDR2 is FQNEAQ in the germline V gene. The CDR3 loop is CASSLGGPLADTQYF. CDR3 in DNA: TGTGCCAGCAGCTTAGGAGGACCTCTGGCAGATACGCAGTATTTT.

The rearrangement uses TRBV11-2 and TRBJ2-1; TRBD1 agrees at 9 bases. Germline V gene lookup returns CDR1 SGHAT and CDR2 FQNNGV. J gave up 5 bases and V 2 bases, and 4 bases lay outside the gene matches. The CDR3 has 15 residues. CDR3 DNA: TGTGCCAGCAGCTTATCCCGGGACAGGGACAATGAGCAGTTCTTC. Translation gives CASSLSRDRDNEQFF.

The V gene is TRBV4-1, the J gene TRBJ2-7; D possibly uses TRBD1 or TRBD2 (5 bases each). The CDR3 is 15 amino acids. In germline, CDR1 is MGHRA, CDR2 YSYEKL. With 0 bases removed from V and 2 bases from J, the gap between germline ends came to 11 bases. The CDR3 DNA sequence: TGCGCCAGCAGCCAAGAAGGCAGGGAGCCCTACGAGCAGTACTTC. Amino acids: CASSQEGREPYEQYF.

J is TRBJ2-5 and V is TRBV11-3, with TRBD1 matching 8 bases. Trimming at V came to 1 base and at J to 0 bases, leaving 4 bases not matched to a gene. This CDR3 has 16 amino acids. Germline values: CDR1 SGHNT, CDR2 YENEEA. The CDR3 DNA reads TGTGCCAGCAGCTTAGGAACAGGGGGTTACCAAGAGACCCAGTACTTC. It is translated as CASSLGTGGYQETQYF. Looking up the rest from reference TRBV11-3 and TRBJ2-5 gives the full variable domain: EAGVVQSPRYKIIEKKQPVAFWCNPISGHNTLYWYLQNLGQGPELLIRYENEEAVDDSQLPKDRFSAERLKGVDSTLKIQPAELGDSAVYLCASSLGTGGYQETQYFGPGTRLLVL.

The chain is built from TRBV5-6 and TRBJ2-5; no clear D gene. The CDR3 has 14 amino acids. The germline V gene has CDR1 SGHDT and CDR2 YYEEEE. V was cut by 0 bases and J by 1 base, with 7 bases left in between. The CDR3 reads CASSLGFSQETQYF. For the CDR3, the DNA is TGTGCCAGCAGCTTGGGCTTCTCCCAAGAGACCCAGTACTTC.

The gene calls are TRBV25-1 and TRBJ2-2; perhaps D is TRBD1 or TRBD2 (5 bases each). The ends were cut back, 1 base at V and 4 bases at J, with 16 bases in the middle. CDR3 length: 17 amino acids. Per the germline V gene, CDR1 is MGHDK and CDR2 is SYGVNS. Here the CDR3 DNA reads TGTGCCAGCAGTGAATTTGGGGCCGGGGCGACCACCGGGGAGCTGTTTTTT. Translated: CASSEFGAGATTGELFF. Together with reference TRBV25-1 and TRBJ2-2, the CDR3 gives the full variable domain: EADIYQTPRYLVIGTGKKITLECSQTMGHDKMYWYQQDPGMELHLIHYSYGVNSTEKGDLSSESTVSRIRTEHFPLTLESARPSHTSQYLCASSEFGAGATTGELFFGEGSRLTVL.

The J gene is TRBJ2-3, the V gene TRBV6-6, with 7 bases lining up with TRBD1. From germline, CDR1 is MNHNY and CDR2 SVGAGI (reference sequence). The J segment lost 3 bases and the V segment lost 4 bases, leaving 4 bases of the junction unmatched. This CDR3 contains 14 residues. The CDR3 coding sequence is TGTGCCAGCAGTTTCAGGGGGACGACAGATACGCAGTATTTT. Its translation is CASSFRGTTDTQYF.

A few counts support this clone. This sequence joins TRBV10-3 and TRBJ1-1; unclear D gene. The CDR3 contains 13 residues. Germline V lookup: CDR1 ENHRY, CDR2 SYGVKD. Trimming stripped 2 bases from V and 7 bases from J, with 11 bases between. CDR3 sequence reads: CAISERGMVEAFF. CDR3 bases: TGTGCCATCAGTGAGCGAGGTATGGTTGAAGCTTTCTTT.

The V gene is TRBV27, the J gene TRBJ1-5, with no clear D. Germline CDR1 MNHEY, CDR2 SMNVEV (reference sequence). The ends were cut back, 2 bases at V and 2 bases at J, with 10 bases in the middle. CDR3 length: 15 amino acids. The CDR3 DNA reads TGTGCCAGCAGTTTAGGAACAGAGGGCAATCAGCCCCAGCATTTT. This translates into CASSLGTEGNQPQHF.

The V and J genes are TRBV11-3 and TRBJ2-6; D is ambiguous. Trimming removed 5 bases at V and 2 bases at J, with 16 bases between. The germline CDR1 and CDR2 sequences are SGHNT and YENEEA. This CDR3 region has 17 residues. CDR3 DNA: TGTGCCAGCAGCCCCCAGACCGGGTCGACTGGGGCCAACGTCCTGACTTTC. Translated, it gives CASSPQTGSTGANVLTF.

The chain uses TRBV7-2 and TRBJ1-5; no clear D. This CDR3 is 15 amino acids long. Germline V CDR1 and CDR2: SGHTA, FQGNSA. V was clipped by 5 bases and J by 5 bases, with 16 bases between them. This chain's CDR3 is CASSTNGQTHQPQHF. The CDR3 DNA is TGTGCCAGCAGCACCAACGGGCAGACGCATCAGCCCCAGCATTTT.

CDR3 in DNA: TGTGCCAGCAGTTGGGGTCCGGGACTATTGGTCTACGAGCAGTACTTC. Residues: CASSWGPGLLVYEQYF. The chain employs TRBV6-5 and TRBJ2-7, with 7 bases aligning to TRBD2. CDR1 is MNHEY, CDR2 SVGAGI, per germline. The junction had 12 bases not matched to a gene; V was cut back by 4 bases and J by 3 bases. This CDR3 is built from 16 residues.

V is TRBV4-3 and J is TRBJ1-4, with D possibly TRBD1 on 5 matching bases. V lost 3 bases and J lost 8, with 10 bases in between. Germline V gene sequence: CDR1 LGHNA, CDR2 YSLEER. This CDR3 is built from 13 residues. CDR3 bases: TGCGCCAGCAGCCAGGATTGGGGGGAAAAACTGTTTTTT. This sequence encodes CASSQDWGEKLFF.

This clone appeared once. The chain employs TRBV7-3 and TRBJ2-2; perhaps D is TRBD1 or TRBD2 (6 bases each). The V and J ends lost 5 bases and 2 bases respectively, with 15 bases between them. Per the germline V gene, CDR1 is SGHTA and CDR2 is FQGTGA. The CDR3 has 16 residues. CDR3 bases: TGTGCCAGCAGCCCCCCTAACGGGGGCAACACCGGGGAGCTGTTTTTT. Translated: CASSPPNGGNTGELFF.

The chain is built from TRBV6-1 and TRBJ2-7, with D possibly matching TRBD2 (6 bases). There are 15 residues in the CDR3. Germline values: CDR1 MNHNS, CDR2 SASEGT. V was pared by 1 base and J by 0 bases, with 10 bases between. The CDR3 is CASSEGGVSSYEQYF. The CDR3 region has the DNA TGTGCCAGCAGTGAAGGGGGGGTTAGCTCCTACGAGCAGTACTTC.

V usage is TRBV4-3 and J usage is TRBJ1-6; tentative D call: TRBD1 (6 bases). Germline V lookup: CDR1 LGHNA, CDR2 YSLEER. V shed 4 bases and J shed 10 bases, with 17 bases lying between them. The CDR3 spans 15 residues. The CDR3 reads CASSPTGGVPSPLHF. For the CDR3, the DNA is TGCGCCAGCAGCCCGACAGGAGGGGTCCCATCACCCCTCCACTTT.

V is TRBV18 and J is TRBJ2-4, with D possibly TRBD2 on 5 matching bases. The V gene's germline CDR1 is KGHSH and CDR2 LQKENI. This CDR3 contains 18 residues. Trimming removed 5 bases at V and 0 bases at J, with 20 bases between. CDR3 sequence (DNA): TGTGCCAGCTCATCTATGGGAGCGCTGTACCTAGCCAAAAACATTCAGTACTTC. Translating gives CASSSMGALYLAKNIQYF.

The V and J genes are TRBV19 and TRBJ2-5, with 7 bases matching TRBD2. This CDR3 has 18 residues. Trimming removed 2 bases from V and 0 bases from J; junction bases left unmatched: 12. The V gene's germline CDR1 is LNHDA and CDR2 SQIVND (reference sequence). The CDR3, as DNA: TGTGCCAGTAGTATAAGGAACAGGACTAGATGGAACCAAGAGACCCAGTACTTC. Residues: CASSIRNRTRWNQETQYF.

This rearrangement joins TRBV28 to TRBJ1-5; TRBD1 matches 7 bases. Germline V lookup: CDR1 MDHEN, CDR2 SYDVKM. The ends lost 6 bases at V and 7 bases at J; junction bases unmatched: 9. The CDR3 runs 14 residues. As DNA, the CDR3 is TGTGCCAGCAGCCGTGACAGGGTCAGCCAGCCCCAGCATTTT. It yields the protein CASSRDRVSQPQHF.

J is TRBJ2-1 and V is TRBV5-1, with 7 bases identical to TRBD1. This CDR3 has 15 amino acids. Trimming at V came to 6 bases and at J to 0 bases, leaving 6 bases not matched to a gene. CDR1 and CDR2 from the germline V gene are SGHRS and YFSETQ. The CDR3, as DNA: TGCGCCAGCATCGGGACAGTCGGCTCCTACAATGAGCAGTTCTTC. Amino acid sequence: CASIGTVGSYNEQFF.

The chain carries TRBV11-2 and TRBJ2-2; possible D gene TRBD2, 5 bases. Germline V CDR1 and CDR2: SGHAT, FQNNGV. The CDR3 has 13 residues. Trimming left V 5 bases short and J 7 bases short, with 11 bases between. The CDR3 spells CASSTLVSGELFF. CDR3 sequence (DNA): TGTGCCAGCAGCACACTAGTGAGCGGGGAGCTGTTTTTT.

The rearrangement links TRBV11-3 to TRBJ2-1, with TRBD2 matching over 13 bases. Germline V gene data show CDR1 as SGHNT and CDR2 as YENEEA. V shed 5 bases, J shed 6 bases, and the junction held 1 base outside the gene matches. The CDR3 has 14 amino acids. The CDR3 DNA is TGTGCCAGCAGCCGACTAGCGGGAGGCAATGAGCAGTTCTTC. It translates to CASSRLAGGNEQFF.

The chain has TRBV11-3 and TRBJ2-4; the D gene is possibly TRBD2 (6 bases). This CDR3 spans 17 amino acids. Germline V gene data show CDR1 as SGHNT and CDR2 as YENEEA. Trimming removed 0 bases from V and 1 base from J, with 13 bases in between. DNA of the CDR3: TGTGCCAGCAGCTTAGAAAGGGCGGGAAGGGCCAAAAACATTCAGTACTTC. It yields the protein CASSLERAGRAKNIQYF.

The chain recombines TRBV29-1 with TRBJ2-7; 9 positions match TRBD1. CDR3 length equals 15 residues. The junction had 8 bases not matched to a gene; V was cut back by 2 bases and J by 3 bases. Germline V gives CDR1 SQVTM, CDR2 ANQGSEA. DNA for the CDR3: TGCAGCGTTGAATTAACCGGGACAGGGATCTACGAGCAGTACTTC. Amino acid sequence: CSVELTGTGIYEQYF.

The rearrangement uses TRBV18 and TRBJ1-1, with a possible D match to TRBD1 (5 bases). CDR3 size: 14 residues. Between the trimmed V and J ends, which lost 6 bases and 1 base, there was a span of 12 bases. Germline V lookup: CDR1 KGHSH, CDR2 LQKENI. CDR3 nucleotide sequence: TGTGCCAGCTCGGGACCGAGCAAGAACACTGAAGCTTTCTTT. Translating gives CASSGPSKNTEAFF.

DNA for the CDR3: TGCGCCAGCAGCCAGGGGTCGGGCACCGGGGAGCTGTTTTTT. Its protein product is CASSQGSGTGELFF. The chain couples TRBV4-3 to TRBJ2-2; D remains ambiguous. Germline CDR1 is LGHNA and CDR2 is YSLEER. There are 14 residues in the CDR3. The V gene lost 3 bases and the J gene lost 4 bases, with 9 bases spanning the gap.

J is TRBJ1-4 and V is TRBV4-1, with 8 bases that match TRBD1. V shed 8 bases and J 6 bases; nucleotides not matched to a gene: 17. The germline V gene has CDR1 MGHRA and CDR2 YSYEKL. This CDR3 is 17 amino acids long. This CDR3 reads CASSRKHQGQGYEKLFF. CDR3 nucleotide sequence: TGCGCCAGCTCCCGTAAGCACCAAGGACAGGGATATGAAAAACTGTTTTTT.

The rearrangement uses TRBV18 and TRBJ2-1; D perhaps matches TRBD2 (5 bases). Germline V gene data show CDR1 as KGHSH and CDR2 as LQKENI. V was pared by 2 bases and J by 5 bases, with 16 bases between. The CDR3 totals 16 residues. The CDR3 coding sequence is TGTGCCAGCTCACCATTGTTGGGGAGAGAGAACAATGAGCAGTTCTTC. Amino acid sequence: CASSPLLGRENNEQFF.

This clone was counted once. The genes are TRBV4-3 and TRBJ2-1; D might be TRBD1 or TRBD2, each matching 6 bases. This CDR3 is built from 14 residues. V was cut by 4 bases and J by 8 bases, with 15 bases left in between. Per the germline V gene, CDR1 is LGHNA and CDR2 is YSLEER. The CDR3 region has the DNA TGCGCCAGCAGCCCCCTCCCTAGGGGGGATGAGCAGTTCTTC. Encoded protein: CASSPLPRGDEQFF.